Given below is one TCR beta chain in context. Amplification of TCR beta CDR3 regions was performed using RNA transcripts as template. The TCR CDR3 was amplified in a first-round RT-PCR using the HTBI primer set. From the multiplex PCR reads, TCRdb called clonotypes with MiXCR, one entry per CDR3 protein. The data contain fewer than 450,000 distinct CDR3 sequences, approximately 14% of them seen just once; the ten biggest clones take up roughly a fifth. The data stem from a study of T cells in Graves' hyperthyroidism and ophthalmopathy. Overall study context: Peripheral blood was taken when the disease was first diagnosed, before any treatment began.

J was trimmed by 5 bases and V by 0 bases; bases with no gene match: 12. This CDR3 contains 18 residues. CDR1 and CDR2 from the germline V gene are SGHRS and YFSETQ. Ophthalmopathy patients all had a Clinical Activity Score of at least 3, a NOSPECS grade of at least 4 and disease under 3 months old. Sequencing was performed on blood. J is TRBJ2-3 and V is TRBV5-1; 10 bases match TRBD2. The receptor was derived from a woman aged 55-75 years with Graves' ophthalmopathy. The chain's CDR3 is CASSLGLSASGGVDTQYF. The CDR3 coding sequence is TGCGCCAGCAGCTTGGGACTTTCGGCTAGCGGGGGTGTAGATACGCAGTATTTT. Together with reference TRBV5-1 and TRBJ2-3, the CDR3 gives the full variable domain: KAGVTQTPRYLIKTRGQQVTLSCSPISGHRSVSWYQQTPGQGLQFLFEYFSETQRNKGNFPGRFSGRQFSNSRSEMNVSTLELGDSALYLCASSLGLSASGGVDTQYFGPGTRLTVL.